This TCR beta chain originates from a study of blood T cell repertoires in COVID-19. Looking at the study overall: Researchers got acute and convalescent COVID-19 samples from the United States, Italy and Spain. T cells, B-cell-depleted T cells, or PBMCs supplied cDNA or gDNA.

In the authors' methods: Reference gene primer amplification gave estimated nucleated cell counts. Profiled with immunoSEQ multiplex PCR; TCRdb holds only in-frame clones, not every one. V and J calls and clone size are as listed in that table; D and trimming were resolved from the DNA. The profile shows hundreds of thousands of clones, around 90% of them singletons. CDR3 length: 14 residues. V gave up 3 bases and J gave up 2 bases, with 8 bases separating them. Per the germline V gene, CDR1 is SNHLY and CDR2 is FYNNEI. The receptor's source is a man aged 40-50 years with acute or convalescent COVID-19. Sequencing was carried out using peripheral blood. The chain recombines TRBV2 with TRBJ1-5; no firm D call. CDR3 protein: CASSDSGGNQPQHF. The CDR3 DNA reads TGTGCCAGCAGTGACTCCGGGGGCAATCAGCCCCAGCATTTT.